The present TCR beta chain was sequenced within a study of regulatory T cells in long-lasting Graves disease. Study outcomes and limitations: Favored usage of TRBV28, TRBJ1-2 and TRBJ2-5 was recorded in persistent disease.

This clonotype was counted ten times or more. Its matching antigen is unknown. Building the TCR beta libraries relied on iRepertoire HTBI primers, and CDR3 regions underwent Arm-PCR. TCRdb re-derived calls from the multiplex PCR reads in MiXCR, one entry per CDR3 protein. The data hold about 360,000 distinct CDR3 sequences, with 15% to 20% observed a single time. V lost 5 bases and J lost 4, with 12 bases in between. The CDR3 totals 14 residues. Germline V gene data show CDR1 as MNHNS and CDR2 as SASEGT. Described time point: newly diagnosed GD, antithyroid drugs for less than 3 months. The authors made the TCR library using RNA they extracted from PBMCs. This sample was also put to use in a study of T cells in Graves' hyperthyroidism and ophthalmopathy. This second study says: Hyperthyroidism of Graves' type that showed no ophthalmopathy progression within 18 months was stable. First-round RT-PCR targeting the TCR CDR3 was performed with the HTBI primer set.

Sequenced here: peripheral blood mononuclear cells (PBMCs), sampled at new diagnosis, from a patient treated with antithyroid drugs. This TCR derives from a young woman with Graves disease. V usage is TRBV6-1 and J usage is TRBJ2-1; D possibly matches TRBD1 or TRBD2 (6 bases each). The CDR3 DNA reads as TGTGCCAGCAGTCGCGGGACACGGTACAATGAGCAGTTCTTC. This gives the protein CASSRGTRYNEQFF.